In its sample, the clone carrying this TCR beta chain was seen a few times. V was shortened by 1 base and J by 3 bases, with 13 bases between the two germline ends. CDR3 size: 15 residues. From germline, CDR1 is SGHRS and CDR2 YFSETQ. The sample originates from a study of blood T cell repertoires in COVID-19. About the research overall: Samples representing acute and convalescent COVID-19 were sourced from the United States, Italy and Spain. PBMCs, B-cell-depleted T cells, or T cells provided the cDNA or gDNA that made up the material.

How the authors handled the data: The authors estimated nucleated cell counts from reference gene primer amplification. Data came from immunoSEQ multiplex PCR; TCRdb stores just in-frame clones and leaves some out. V, J and clone size derive from that table, while D and trimming were established from the DNA sequence. Of about 140,000 clones in the sample, roughly 85% are singletons; the top ten hold just under 3%. The sequence came from a man over 45 with acute or convalescent COVID-19. Sequenced input: peripheral blood. The chain is built from TRBV5-1 and TRBJ1-2, with a weak D call TRBD1 (6 bases). The CDR3 bases are TGCGCCAGCAGCTTGTACGGGGGGCAGGACTATGGCTACACCTTC. Its protein is CASSLYGGQDYGYTF.